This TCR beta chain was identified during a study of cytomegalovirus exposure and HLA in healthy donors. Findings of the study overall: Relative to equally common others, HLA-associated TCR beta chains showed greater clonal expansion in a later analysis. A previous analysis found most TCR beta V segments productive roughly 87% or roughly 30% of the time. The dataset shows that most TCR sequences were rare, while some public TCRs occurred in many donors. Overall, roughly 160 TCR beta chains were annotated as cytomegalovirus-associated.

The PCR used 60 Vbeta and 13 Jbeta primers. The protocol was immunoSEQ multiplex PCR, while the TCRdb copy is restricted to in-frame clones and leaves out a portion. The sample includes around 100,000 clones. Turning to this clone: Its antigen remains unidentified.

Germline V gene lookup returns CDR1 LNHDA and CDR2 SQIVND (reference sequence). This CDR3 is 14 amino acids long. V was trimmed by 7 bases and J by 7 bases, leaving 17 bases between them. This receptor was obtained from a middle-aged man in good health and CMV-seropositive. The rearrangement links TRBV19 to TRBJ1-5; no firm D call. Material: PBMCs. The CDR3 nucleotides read TGTGCCAGTACTCTAGACGGGGTGGGACAGCCCCAGCATTTT. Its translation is CASTLDGVGQPQHF.